The 6 T cell receptor beta chains below were found in one sample sequenced in a study of blood T cell repertoires in COVID-19 (dated by TCRdb to 2019 to 2021). Receptors were amplified or captured by the immunoSEQ multiplex PCR assay. Imported from immuneACCESS, the table was reduced by TCRdb to in-frame sequences with V and J called. These copies leave out some clones; in studies compared against another copy, an unresolved V gene accounts for under half, and the cause of the remainder is not known. This sample has roughly 250,000 clones in its table, and around nine tenths of those were observed once. Of the sample, 1.6% falls within the top ten clones. Source material: PBMCs or T cells enriched from blood (not recorded which). These receptors were collected from a woman aged 45-65 years who had recovered from COVID-19.

The J gene is TRBJ1-2, the V gene TRBV7-2, with D unresolved. The CDR3 runs 14 residues. Germline lookup yields CDR1 SGHTA and CDR2 FQGNSA. V gave up 2 bases and J gave up 4 bases, with 11 bases separating them. CDR3 loop: CASSLHSSSYGYTF. CDR3 DNA: TGTGCCAGCAGCTTACATTCCTCGAGCTATGGCTACACCTTC.

This chain connects TRBV29-1 to TRBJ2-7; no definite D call. In germline, CDR1 is SQVTM, CDR2 ANQGSEA. This CDR3 comprises 16 residues. The V end lost 6 bases, the J end lost 5 bases, and 26 bases lay between the germline ends. The CDR3 DNA follows: TGCAGCGTCCTAACCTGGGCCGAATACGACCCTCACGAGCAGTACTTC. Its protein is CSVLTWAEYDPHEQYF.

V usage is TRBV30 and J usage is TRBJ2-3; a weak D match, TRBD2 (5 bases). CDR1 and CDR2 (germline): GTSNPN, SVGIG (reference sequence). This CDR3 spans 11 amino acids. V was cut by 5 bases and J by 6 bases, with 9 bases left in between. CDR3 sequence (DNA): TGTGCCTGGGGGCGGGCGGATACGCAGTATTTT. As protein: CAWGRADTQYF.

The chain is built from TRBV4-1 and TRBJ1-2; D perhaps matches TRBD1 (6 bases). V lost 5 bases, J lost 3 bases, and 13 bases lay in between. Germline-derived CDR1 and CDR2 are MGHRA and YSYEKL. The CDR3 covers 14 residues. CDR3 sequence reads: CASSIAGADYGYTF. DNA for the CDR3: TGCGCCAGCAGCATCGCAGGGGCCGACTATGGCTACACCTTC.

This chain uses TRBV19 with TRBJ1-4; D unresolved. Germline values: CDR1 LNHDA, CDR2 SQIVND (reference sequence). The CDR3 has 15 amino acids. V shed 1 base and J shed 5 bases, with 11 bases lying between them. DNA of the CDR3: TGTGCCAGTAGTATAGGAGGGCGGTACAATGAAAAACTGTTTTTT. The encoded protein is CASSIGGRYNEKLFF. Complete variable domain (other parts from reference TRBV19 and TRBJ1-4): DGGITQSPKYLFRKEGQNVTLSCEQNLNHDAMYWYRQDPGQGLRLIYYSQIVNDFQKGDIAEGYSVSREKKESFPLTVTSAQKNPTAFYLCASSIGGRYNEKLFFGSGTQLSVL.

The J gene is TRBJ2-7, the V gene TRBV28; 10 bases map to TRBD2. CDR1 and CDR2 from the germline V gene are MDHEN and SYDVKM. The ends lost 10 bases at V and 0 bases at J; junction bases unmatched: 6. The CDR3 contains 14 residues. CDR3 protein: CATLAGGLSYEQYF. As DNA, the CDR3 is TGTGCCACCTTAGCGGGAGGACTCTCCTACGAGCAGTACTTC.